The source of this T cell receptor beta chain is a study of monozygotic twins with inflammatory bowel disease. TCRdb reprocessed the 5' RACE reads and stores each CDR3 protein as one record, lacking DNA. Its listing shows a few hundred thousand distinct CDR3 sequences. The CDR3 spans 14 residues. Sequencing used blood. This TCR was sampled from a human donor with ulcerative colitis or Crohn's disease, or a healthy co-twin of an affected twin (not recorded which). V and J are TRBV12-3 or TRBV12-4 and TRBJ1-2. The chain's CDR3 is CASSYWDQRYGYTF.